This TCR beta chain was sequenced in a study of cytomegalovirus exposure and HLA in healthy donors. The study's findings and limits: According to reports, the classifier identified cytomegalovirus status with high specificity and sensitivity. Later work showed greater clonal expansion in HLA-associated TCR beta chains than in equally common others. Analysis performed later found over 15,000 TCR beta sequences associated with HLA alleles at 0.05 false discovery rate.

Points on this clone: Its antigen is unidentified.

PCR involved 60 Vbeta and 13 Jbeta primers. Repertoires were generated with immunoSEQ multiplex PCR, while TCRdb's copy carries only in-frame clones and drops some. The data hold about 140,000 clones, with about 79% observed a single time. Germline lookup yields CDR1 SGHAT and CDR2 FQNNGV. Trimming shortened V by 2 bases and J by 9 bases, and 17 bases separated the two germline ends. This CDR3 has 16 residues. The material sequenced was PBMCs. The TCR was taken from a middle-aged man in good health and CMV-seropositive. The chain is built from TRBV11-2 and TRBJ1-6; a possible D gene is TRBD1 (5 bases). The CDR3 sequence is CASSLYRGREASPLHF. CDR3 coding DNA: TGTGCCAGCAGCTTATACCGGGGCAGGGAGGCTTCACCCCTCCACTTT.